This T cell receptor beta chain was sequenced for a study of low-dose radiotherapy and immunotherapy resistance in tumors. Study-level background: A total of 13 Gy over 26 weeks was given to Cohort 2 as 1 Gy per fraction every two weeks. Every six weeks patients received intravenous ipilimumab 1 mg/kg, and every two weeks they received intravenous nivolumab 240 mg.

First-strand cDNA used TRAV- and TRBV-specific primers, covering alpha and beta chains. The authors ran around 22 PCR cycles to amplify TCRs with a constant-region primer and V-primer adapter. TCRdb re-called the reads with MiXCR, one entry per CDR3 protein. The sample includes 95,000 to 100,000 distinct CDR3 sequences, about a fifth seen only once; the top ten take approximately 4%. As for this clonotype: One end of the junction does not line up with germline, which may come from a read error.

From germline, CDR1 is MNHEY and CDR2 SVGEGT. This CDR3 comprises 14 residues. Noted time point: after trial treatment. This sample's treatment: LDRT plus nivolumab, ipilimumab, low-dose cyclophosphamide and aspirin (RACIN trial). The donors' treatment consisted of nivolumab, ipilimumab, aspirin, low-dose cyclophosphamide and low-dose radiotherapy. Patients eligible had advanced solid tumors without tumor-infiltrating lymphocytes. The source material was PBMCs, sampled after low-dose radiotherapy plus immunotherapy. The sequence derives from a male donor with prostate cancer. This chain connects TRBV6-2 or TRBV6-3 to TRBJ2-1, with 13 bases lining up with TRBD2. This CDR3 reads CVSRRLAGGNEQFF. CDR3 nucleotide sequence: TGTGTCAGCAGGAGACTAGCGGGAGGCAATGAGCAGTTCTTC.